This T cell receptor beta chain was profiled in a study of neurological immune-mediated disorders. TCRdb redid the calling of the 5' RACE reads with MiXCR, one entry per CDR3 protein. This table holds roughly 74,000 distinct CDR3 sequences, 5.2% found once. Material for sequencing was PBMCs. The receptor's source is a man younger than 35 with multiple sclerosis.

In nucleotides, the CDR3 is TGTGCCAGCAGCTTAGCCTGGTCCGACAATGAGCAGTTCTTC. It translates to CASSLAWSDNEQFF. The chain employs TRBV7-2 and TRBJ2-1, with D hard to call. The CDR3 extends over 14 amino acids. Germline V gives CDR1 SGHTA, CDR2 FQGNSA. V dropped 0 bases and J dropped 5 bases, with 8 bases sitting between them.